Listed below are T cell receptor beta chains from one sample, sequenced in a study of beta chain features in type 1 diabetes. The assay was immunoSEQ multiplex PCR, and TCRdb's table has in-frame clones only and misses some. Counted here are about 930,000 clones, 15% to 20% occurring once; the ten biggest clones make up 0.02% to 0.03%. The source material was naive CD4+ T cells from blood. These receptors all come from a woman under 30 in good health. CDR3s include the opening cysteine and the closing phenylalanine or tryptophan. D genes are given only for firm matches. Some rows mark clone size as missing; the rest say once, few, many or name a class of expanded clone.

J gene: TRBJ2-2; clone size: few; D gene: TRBD1; V gene: TRBV2; CDR3 DNA: TGTGCCAGCGACAGGGGGCTAGGAACCGGGGAGCTGTTTTTT; CDR3 protein: CASDRGLGTGELFF
J gene: TRBJ2-5; clone size: once; D gene: -; V gene: TRBV18; CDR3 DNA: TGTGCCAGCTCACCGGCAGGGAGGCGGGAGACCCAGTACTTC; CDR3 protein: CASSPAGRRETQYF
J gene: TRBJ2-6; clone size: -; D gene: -; V gene: TRBV6-5; CDR3 DNA: TGTGCCAGCAGTAATCAGGGCTCTGGGGCCAACGTCCTGACTTTC; CDR3 protein: CASSNQGSGANVLTF
J gene: TRBJ2-7; clone size: -; D gene: TRBD1; V gene: TRBV28; CDR3 DNA: TGTGCCAGCAGTTTAGGAGGGACAGGGGGGGCCTACGAGCAGTACTTC; CDR3 protein: CASSLGGTGGAYEQYF
J gene: TRBJ1-2; clone size: few; D gene: -; V gene: TRBV23-1; CDR3 DNA: TGCGGAGAATCGTGGCAGCTCTATGGCTACACCTTC; CDR3 protein: CGESWQLYGYTF
J gene: TRBJ1-2; clone size: few; D gene: TRBD1; V gene: TRBV6-6; CDR3 DNA: TGTGCCAGCATGACGATCGGACAGGGTGTGTATGGCTACACCTTC; CDR3 protein: CASMTIGQGVYGYTF
J gene: TRBJ1-1; clone size: few; D gene: -; V gene: TRBV28; CDR3 DNA: TGTGCCAGCAGCCCCTTAGGTTGGCAGGGAAAGAAAGCGGAAGCTTTCTTT; CDR3 protein: CASSPLGWQGKKAEAFF
J gene: TRBJ2-7; clone size: few; D gene: -; V gene: TRBV11-2; CDR3 DNA: TGTGCCAGCAGCCTGGGAACTGGCCCCACCTACGAGCAGTACTTC; CDR3 protein: CASSLGTGPTYEQYF
J gene: TRBJ2-1; clone size: few; D gene: TRBD2; V gene: TRBV11-2; CDR3 DNA: TGTGCCAGCAACGTCAATGGCGGGGGAACCTACAATGAGCAGTTCTTC; CDR3 protein: CASNVNGGGTYNEQFF
J gene: TRBJ1-6; clone size: few; D gene: -; V gene: TRBV28; CDR3 DNA: TGTGCCAGCAGCAGGGCAGGGGCCGGCTATAATTCACCCCTCCACTTT; CDR3 protein: CASSRAGAGYNSPLHF
J gene: TRBJ2-5; clone size: few; D gene: -; V gene: TRBV5-8; CDR3 DNA: TGTGCCCGCCCGGTTAGGGTGACAAGAGGCATGGAGCCGACCCAGTACTTC; CDR3 protein: CARPVRVTRGMEPTQYF
J gene: TRBJ1-2; clone size: few; D gene: -; V gene: TRBV5-6; CDR3 DNA: TGTGCCAGCAGCTTAAGGGACTATGGCTACACCTTC; CDR3 protein: CASSLRDYGYTF
J gene: TRBJ2-7; clone size: few; D gene: TRBD2; V gene: TRBV5-1; CDR3 DNA: TGCGCCAGCAGCTTGGCTAGCGGGAGTGACTACGAGCAGTACTTC; CDR3 protein: CASSLASGSDYEQYF
J gene: TRBJ2-7; clone size: few; D gene: TRBD1; V gene: TRBV2; CDR3 DNA: TGTGCCAGCAAACGGACAGGGGATTCCGAGCAGTACTTC; CDR3 protein: CASKRTGDSEQYF
J gene: TRBJ2-1; clone size: few; D gene: -; V gene: TRBV11-2; CDR3 DNA: TGTGCCAGCAGCTTAGCTCCACTAGCCTACAATGAGCAGTTCTTC; CDR3 protein: CASSLAPLAYNEQFF
J gene: TRBJ2-5; clone size: few; D gene: TRBD2; V gene: TRBV7-7; CDR3 DNA: TGTGCTAGCAGCCTAGGACTAGCGGGAGAGGAGGAGACCCAGTACTTC; CDR3 protein: CASSLGLAGEEETQYF
J gene: TRBJ2-3; clone size: few; D gene: -; V gene: TRBV12-2; CDR3 DNA: TGTGCAAGTCGCCACGGACCACGATCCGATACGCAGTATTTT; CDR3 protein: CASRHGPRSDTQYF